The clone carrying this T cell receptor beta chain was detected many times. Its specificity is unknown. This specimen comes from a study of early T cells in non-severe SARS-CoV-2 infection. As part of library construction, unique molecular identifiers were attached to individual cDNA molecules. TCRdb reanalysed the 5' RACE reads using MiXCR and keeps one entry per CDR3 protein. Here the sample spans tens of thousands of distinct CDR3 sequences, 9.5% to 15% being singletons. The CDR3 totals 13 residues. The V gene end was trimmed by 3 bases and the J gene end by 6 bases; junction bases not matched to a gene: 6. The germline CDR1 and CDR2 sequences are DFQATT and SNEGSKA (reference sequence). Study results and caveats: Comparison of clonotypes with VDJdb favored anti-spike CD8 responses while missing private and CD4 specificities.

This sequence joins TRBV20-1 and TRBJ1-1, with TRBD1 identical over 8 bases. The receptor was isolated from an adult who was a healthcare worker with PCR-confirmed SARS-CoV-2 infection or an uninfected control (not recorded which). The donor label of this sample is uncertain. Sequencing was performed on whole blood, taken at baseline. The CDR3 loop is CSARPGGYAEAFF. DNA of the CDR3: TGCAGTGCTAGGCCAGGGGGCTACGCTGAAGCTTTCTTT.